This T cell receptor beta chain was obtained from a study of radiotherapy plus CTLA-4 blockade in lung cancer. Background on the study: In approximately 17% of patients, objective responses were seen; around 34% had disease control.

It was focal radiation plus CTLA-4 blockade with ipilimumab that patients with chemo-refractory metastatic non-small-cell lung cancer received. Trimming removed 1 base from V and 4 bases from J; junction bases left unmatched: 4. CDR1 is MNHEY and CDR2 is SVGAGI in the germline V gene. The CDR3 extends over 15 amino acids. Concerning this clone: The antigen is undetermined.

Clones were read by immunoSEQ multiplex PCR, and TCRdb kept only the in-frame ones, dropping some. This table holds some 46,000 clones, more than 70% found once. The study, taken as a whole, reports: According to reports, early shifts in blood T cell clones, alongside interferon-beta, forecast response most accurately.

The clonotype comes from a human donor with non-small cell lung cancer whose response to radiotherapy plus ipilimumab could not be evaluated. The sequencing here drew on peripheral blood, taken from a patient treated with radiotherapy plus ipilimumab. V gene TRBV6-5 combines with J gene TRBJ2-5, with 9 positions matching TRBD1. DNA for the CDR3: TGTGCCAGCAGTTACTGGACAGGGGAGGGAGAGACCCAGTACTTC. Translating it yields CASSYWTGEGETQYF.